This TCR beta chain was observed in a study of PD-L1 blockade in urothelial cancer. About the research overall: Between 0 and 3 prior chemotherapy regimens had been given to patients. At 3 weeks after treatment start (second dose) and again at 6 weeks, blood was analyzed. Typically, measured as a median, blood samples had 141,255 T cells.

This CDR3 is 15 amino acids long. Per the germline V gene, CDR1 is MNHNS and CDR2 is SASEGT. V was clipped by 7 bases and J by 7 bases; unmatched bases: 14. The data were produced by immunoSEQ multiplex PCR, yet TCRdb's version contains in-frame clones alone and is incomplete. The table includes fewer than 25,000 clones, 87% detected once. The chain links TRBV6-1 to TRBJ2-7, with TRBD1 matching over 9 bases. This sequence originates from a man in his fifties or sixties with urothelial cancer. Sample: PBMCs, taken around atezolizumab (anti-PD-L1) treatment. CDR3 bases: TGTGCCAGCACCGAAGGGTGGGGGACAGGGAAAGAGCAGTACTTC. Its translation: CASTEGWGTGKEQYF.